The present T cell receptor beta chain was sequenced within a study of T cell responses to AZD1222 COVID-19 vaccine. The method was immunoSEQ multiplex PCR; TCRdb's version includes in-frame clones alone and lacks a portion of them. The table includes about 180,000 clones, roughly 93% detected once. This clone was detected a few times. Germline-derived CDR1 and CDR2 are SNHLY and FYNNEI. The V gene lost 2 bases and the J gene lost 3 bases, with 10 bases spanning the gap. The CDR3 is 15 amino acids. This specimen was peripheral blood, taken 28 days after the second dose of the MenACWY control vaccine. The chain carries TRBV2 and TRBJ1-4, with D perhaps TRBD1 (5 bases). This TCR came from an adult who received the MenACWY meningococcal vaccine as a control. The chain's CDR3 is CASSELGVANEKLFF. The CDR3 bases are TGTGCCAGCAGTGAATTGGGGGTGGCTAATGAAAAACTGTTTTTT.